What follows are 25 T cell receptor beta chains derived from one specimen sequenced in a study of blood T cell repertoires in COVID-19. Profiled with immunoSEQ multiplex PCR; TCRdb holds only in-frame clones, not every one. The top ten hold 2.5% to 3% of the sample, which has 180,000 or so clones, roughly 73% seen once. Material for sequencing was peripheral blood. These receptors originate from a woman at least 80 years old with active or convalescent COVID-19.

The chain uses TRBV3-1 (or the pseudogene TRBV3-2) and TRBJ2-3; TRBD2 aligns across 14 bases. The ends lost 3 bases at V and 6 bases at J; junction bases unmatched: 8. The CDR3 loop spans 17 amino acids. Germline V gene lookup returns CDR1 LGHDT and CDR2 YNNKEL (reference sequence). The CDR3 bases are TGTGCCAGCAGCCACGGACTAGCGGGGGGCCCGGGGGATACGCAGTATTTT. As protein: CASSHGLAGGPGDTQYF.

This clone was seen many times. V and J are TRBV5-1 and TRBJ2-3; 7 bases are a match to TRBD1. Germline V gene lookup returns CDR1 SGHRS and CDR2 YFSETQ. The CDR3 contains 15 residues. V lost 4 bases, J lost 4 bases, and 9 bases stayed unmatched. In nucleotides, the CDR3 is TGCGCCAGCAGCGAGACAGGGCTAGTATCAGATACGCAGTATTTT. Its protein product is CASSETGLVSDTQYF.

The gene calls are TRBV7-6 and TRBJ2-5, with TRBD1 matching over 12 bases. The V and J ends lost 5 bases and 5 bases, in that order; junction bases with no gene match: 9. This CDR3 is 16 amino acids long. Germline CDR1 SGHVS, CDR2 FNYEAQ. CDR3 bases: TGTGCCAGCAGCATAGAAGGGACAGGGGGCTGGGAGACCCAGTACTTC. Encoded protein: CASSIEGTGGWETQYF.

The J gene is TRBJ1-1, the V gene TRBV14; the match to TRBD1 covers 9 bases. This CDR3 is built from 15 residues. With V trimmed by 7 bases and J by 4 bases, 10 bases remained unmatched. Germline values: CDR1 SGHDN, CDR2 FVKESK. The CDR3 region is CASTRAPGQGTEAFF. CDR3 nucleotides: TGTGCCAGCACACGTGCCCCGGGACAGGGCACTGAAGCTTTCTTT.

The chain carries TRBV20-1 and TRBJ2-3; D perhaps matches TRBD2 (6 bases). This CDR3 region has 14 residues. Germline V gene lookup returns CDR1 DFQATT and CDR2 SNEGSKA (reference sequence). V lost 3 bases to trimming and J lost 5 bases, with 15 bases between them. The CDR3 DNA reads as TGCAGTGCTAGTCTCGGGGGATTGATAGATACGCAGTATTTT. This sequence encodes CSASLGGLIDTQYF.

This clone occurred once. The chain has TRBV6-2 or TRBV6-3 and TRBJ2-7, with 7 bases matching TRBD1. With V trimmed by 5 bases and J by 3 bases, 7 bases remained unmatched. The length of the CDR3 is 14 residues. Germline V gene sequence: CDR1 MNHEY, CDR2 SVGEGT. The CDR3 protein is CASSQTGNYYEQYF. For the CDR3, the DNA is TGTGCCAGCAGTCAGACAGGGAACTACTACGAGCAGTACTTC.

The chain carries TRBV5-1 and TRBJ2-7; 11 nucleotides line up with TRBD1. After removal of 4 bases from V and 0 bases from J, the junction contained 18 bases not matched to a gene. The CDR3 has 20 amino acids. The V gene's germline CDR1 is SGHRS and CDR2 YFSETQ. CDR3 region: CASSPRSVTAGQGASYEQYF. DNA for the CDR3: TGCGCCAGCAGCCCCCGTTCTGTCACCGCAGGACAGGGGGCCTCCTACGAGCAGTACTTC.

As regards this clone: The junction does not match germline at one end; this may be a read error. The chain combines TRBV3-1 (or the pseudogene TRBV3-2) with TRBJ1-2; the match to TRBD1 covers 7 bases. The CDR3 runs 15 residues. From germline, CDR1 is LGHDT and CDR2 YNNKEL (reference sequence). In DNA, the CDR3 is TGTGCCAGCAGCCAACGGAGGGGGCCTAATTATGGCTACACCTTC. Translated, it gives CASSQRRGPNYGYTF.

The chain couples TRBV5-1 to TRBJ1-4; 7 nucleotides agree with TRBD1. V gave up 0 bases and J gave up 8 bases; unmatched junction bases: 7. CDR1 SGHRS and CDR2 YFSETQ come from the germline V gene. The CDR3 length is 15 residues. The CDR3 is CASSLGSSGGEKLFF. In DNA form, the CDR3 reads TGCGCCAGCAGCTTGGGGTCCTCAGGGGGAGAAAAACTGTTTTTT.

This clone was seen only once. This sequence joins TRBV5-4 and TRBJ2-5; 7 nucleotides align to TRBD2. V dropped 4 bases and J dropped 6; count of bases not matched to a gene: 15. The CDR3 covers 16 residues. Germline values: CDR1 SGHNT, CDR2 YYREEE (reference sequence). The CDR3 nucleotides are TGTGCCAGCAGCCCAACAACGTTACGGGGGGAGAAGACCCAGTACTTC. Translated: CASSPTTLRGEKTQYF.

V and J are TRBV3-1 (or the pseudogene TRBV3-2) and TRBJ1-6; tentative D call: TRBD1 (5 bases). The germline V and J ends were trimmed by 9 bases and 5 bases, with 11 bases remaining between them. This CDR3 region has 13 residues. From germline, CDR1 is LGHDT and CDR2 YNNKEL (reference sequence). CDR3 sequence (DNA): TGTGCCAGTAGCGACAGAGATAATTCACCCCTCCACTTT. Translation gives CASSDRDNSPLHF.

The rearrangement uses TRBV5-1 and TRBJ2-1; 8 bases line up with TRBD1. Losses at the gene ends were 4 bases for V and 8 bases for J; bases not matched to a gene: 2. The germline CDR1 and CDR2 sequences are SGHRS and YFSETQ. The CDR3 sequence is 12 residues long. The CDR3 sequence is CASSLQGDEQFF. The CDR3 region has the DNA TGCGCCAGCAGCCTACAGGGGGATGAGCAGTTCTTC.

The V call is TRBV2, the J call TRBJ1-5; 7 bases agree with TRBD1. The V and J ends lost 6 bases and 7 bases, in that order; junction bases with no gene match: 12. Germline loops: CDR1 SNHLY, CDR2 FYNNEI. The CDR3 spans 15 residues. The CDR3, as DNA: TGTGCCAGCAGCGAACAGGGGATTCTAGGGCAGCCCCAGCATTTT. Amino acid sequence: CASSEQGILGQPQHF.

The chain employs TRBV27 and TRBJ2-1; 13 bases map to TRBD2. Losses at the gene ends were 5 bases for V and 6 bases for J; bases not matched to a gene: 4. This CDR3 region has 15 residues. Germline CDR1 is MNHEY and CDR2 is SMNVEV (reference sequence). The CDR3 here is CASSITSGGANEQFF. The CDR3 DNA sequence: TGTGCCAGCAGTATAACTAGCGGGGGGGCCAATGAGCAGTTCTTC.

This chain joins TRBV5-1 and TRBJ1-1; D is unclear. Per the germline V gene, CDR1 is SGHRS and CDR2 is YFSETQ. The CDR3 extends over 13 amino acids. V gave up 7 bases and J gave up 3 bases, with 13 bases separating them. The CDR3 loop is CASGYSVYTEAFF. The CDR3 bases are TGCGCCAGCGGGTACAGTGTTTACACTGAAGCTTTCTTT.

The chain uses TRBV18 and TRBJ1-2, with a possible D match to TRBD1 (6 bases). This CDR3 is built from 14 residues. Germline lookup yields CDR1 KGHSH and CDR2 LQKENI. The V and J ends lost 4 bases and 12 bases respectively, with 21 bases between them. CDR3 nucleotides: TGTGCCAGCTCACTCCGCGCGGACAGTCCTAAAGACACCTTC. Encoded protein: CASSLRADSPKDTF.

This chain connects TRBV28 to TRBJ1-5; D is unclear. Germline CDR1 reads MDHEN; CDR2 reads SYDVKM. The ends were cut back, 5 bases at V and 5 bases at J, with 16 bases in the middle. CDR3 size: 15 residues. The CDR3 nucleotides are TGTGCCAGCAGTCCCCCGGGAGGATCTTATCAGCCCCAGCATTTT. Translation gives CASSPPGGSYQPQHF.

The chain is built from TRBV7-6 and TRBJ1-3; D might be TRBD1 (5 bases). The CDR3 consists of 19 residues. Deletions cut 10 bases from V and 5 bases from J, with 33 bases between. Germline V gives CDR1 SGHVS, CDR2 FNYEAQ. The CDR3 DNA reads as TGTGCCACTATCGTAGCGGACACGGCGGGAGGGAGGGTTAGAAACACCATATATTTT. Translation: CATIVADTAGGRVRNTIYF.

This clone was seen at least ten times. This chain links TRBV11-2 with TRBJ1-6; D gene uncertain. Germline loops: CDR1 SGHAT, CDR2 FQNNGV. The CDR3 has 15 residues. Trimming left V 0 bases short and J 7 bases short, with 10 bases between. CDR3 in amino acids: CASSLEPGWNSPLHF. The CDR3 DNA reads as TGTGCCAGCAGCTTAGAGCCAGGATGGAATTCACCCCTCCACTTT.

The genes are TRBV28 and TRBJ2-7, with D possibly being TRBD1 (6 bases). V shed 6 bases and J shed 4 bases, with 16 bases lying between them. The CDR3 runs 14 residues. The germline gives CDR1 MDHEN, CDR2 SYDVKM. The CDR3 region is CASRFSGTKYEQYF. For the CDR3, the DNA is TGTGCCAGCAGGTTTTCCGGGACAAAGTACGAGCAGTACTTC.

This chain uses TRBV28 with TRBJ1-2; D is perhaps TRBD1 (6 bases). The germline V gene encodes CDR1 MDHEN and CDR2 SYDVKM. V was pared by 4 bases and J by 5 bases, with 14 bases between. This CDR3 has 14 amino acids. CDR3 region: CASSSQGLGYGYTF. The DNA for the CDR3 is TGTGCCAGCAGTTCACAGGGTTTGGGGTATGGCTACACCTTC.

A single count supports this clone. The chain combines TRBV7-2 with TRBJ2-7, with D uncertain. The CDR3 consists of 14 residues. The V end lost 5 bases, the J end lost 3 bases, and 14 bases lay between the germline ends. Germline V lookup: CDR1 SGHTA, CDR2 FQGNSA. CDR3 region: CASSPRSSHYEQYF. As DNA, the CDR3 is TGTGCCAGCAGCCCCCGGAGTAGCCACTACGAGCAGTACTTC.

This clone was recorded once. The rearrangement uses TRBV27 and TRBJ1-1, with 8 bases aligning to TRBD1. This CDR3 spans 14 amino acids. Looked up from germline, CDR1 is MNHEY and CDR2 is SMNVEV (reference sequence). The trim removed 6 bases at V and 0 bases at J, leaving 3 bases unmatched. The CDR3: CASSPTGVNTEAFF. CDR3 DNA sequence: TGTGCCAGCAGCCCGACAGGGGTGAACACTGAAGCTTTCTTT.

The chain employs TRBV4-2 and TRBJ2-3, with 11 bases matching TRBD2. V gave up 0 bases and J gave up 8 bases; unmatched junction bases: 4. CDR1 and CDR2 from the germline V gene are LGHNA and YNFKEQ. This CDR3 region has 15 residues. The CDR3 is CASSQDWLAGGTQYF. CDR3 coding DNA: TGTGCCAGCAGCCAAGACTGGCTAGCGGGGGGTACGCAGTATTTT.

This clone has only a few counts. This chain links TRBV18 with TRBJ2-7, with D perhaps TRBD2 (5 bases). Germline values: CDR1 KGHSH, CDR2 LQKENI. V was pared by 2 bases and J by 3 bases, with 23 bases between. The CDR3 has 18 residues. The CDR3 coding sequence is TGTGCCAGCTCACCAGGGCGACGGGAAAAAACAACAGACTACGAGCAGTACTTC. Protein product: CASSPGRREKTTDYEQYF.